The table lists the clone carrying this T cell receptor beta chain with many counts. Its antigen is not identified. The entry originates in a study of response to subunit inactivated influenza vaccine. Whole-study findings and limits: The authors suggested that few new T cells are recruited per seasonal influenza vaccination.

TCRdb independently ran MiXCR on the RT-PCR reads; one entry per CDR3 protein. The sample records roughly 630,000 distinct CDR3 sequences, 14% being singletons. The germline gives CDR1 SNHLY, CDR2 FYNNEI. V shed 9 bases and J shed 0 bases, with 11 bases lying between them. The CDR3 is made up of 13 amino acids. This sample comprised PBMCs from blood, obtained roughly 2 weeks before vaccination. This chain links TRBV2 with TRBJ2-5, with a possible D match to TRBD2 (5 bases). The sequence was collected from a man between 45 and 60 years old who received an inactivated influenza vaccine. The CDR3 DNA reads TGTGCCAGTCGGACGGGGTACCAAGAGACCCAGTACTTC. Protein: CASRTGYQETQYF. Together with reference TRBV2 and TRBJ2-5, the CDR3 gives the full variable domain: EPEVTQTPSHQVTQMGQEVILRCVPISNHLYFYWYRQILGQKVEFLVSFYNNEISEKSEIFDDQFSVERPDGSNFTLKIRSTKLEDSAMYFCASRTGYQETQYFGPGTRLLVL.